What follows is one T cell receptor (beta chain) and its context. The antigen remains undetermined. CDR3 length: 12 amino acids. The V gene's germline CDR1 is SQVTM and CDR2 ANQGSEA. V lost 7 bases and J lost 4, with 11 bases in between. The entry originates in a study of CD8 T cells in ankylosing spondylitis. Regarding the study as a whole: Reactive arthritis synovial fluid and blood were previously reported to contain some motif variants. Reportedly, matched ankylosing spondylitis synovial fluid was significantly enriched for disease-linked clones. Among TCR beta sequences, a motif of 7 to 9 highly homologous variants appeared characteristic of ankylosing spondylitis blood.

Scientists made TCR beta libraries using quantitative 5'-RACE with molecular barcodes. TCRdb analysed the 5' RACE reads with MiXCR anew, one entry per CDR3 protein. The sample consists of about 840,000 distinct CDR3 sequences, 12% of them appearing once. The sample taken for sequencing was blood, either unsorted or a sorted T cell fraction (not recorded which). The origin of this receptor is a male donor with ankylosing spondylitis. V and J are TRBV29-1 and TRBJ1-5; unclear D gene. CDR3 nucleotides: TGCAGCGCAACGGAAGGGAATCAGCCCCAGCATTTT. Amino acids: CSATEGNQPQHF.